A single sample is the source of the 25 T cell receptor beta chains below, sequenced in a study of blood T cell repertoires in COVID-19. The assay was immunoSEQ multiplex PCR, and TCRdb's table has in-frame clones only and misses some. The sample consists of around 230,000 clones, roughly 88% of them appearing once. Specimen: peripheral blood. These receptors all stem from a man aged 40-49 years who had recovered from COVID-19.

This chain joins TRBV9 and TRBJ2-2; TRBD1 matches 9 bases. V shed 4 bases, J shed 4 bases, and the junction held 5 bases outside the gene matches. From germline, CDR1 is SGDLS and CDR2 YYNGEE. The CDR3 extends over 15 amino acids. CDR3 in amino acids: CASSSGQGGTGELFF. CDR3 DNA sequence: TGTGCCAGCAGCTCGGGACAGGGTGGCACCGGGGAGCTGTTTTTT.

The chain recombines TRBV12-5 with TRBJ2-7; 7 bases align to TRBD1. Trimming took 5 bases from V and 9 from J; bases not matched to a gene: 22. The CDR3 consists of 17 residues. In germline, CDR1 is LGHNT, CDR2 FRNRAP. The CDR3 DNA is TGTGCTAGTGGTCTCACTCTCTGGACAGGTGACCGCATGGGGCAGTACTTC. It specifies CASGLTLWTGDRMGQYF.

The chain uses TRBV21-1 and TRBJ2-3; the table's TRBD2 call for D was not verified on the DNA. TRBV21-1 is flagged as a pseudogene. The CDR3 extends over 18 amino acids. CDR3 sequence (DNA): TGTGCCAGCAGCAAAACGGAGACTAGCGGGAGTCCCCCAGATACGCAGTATTTT. It encodes CASSKTETSGSPPDTQYF.

The V call is TRBV19, the J call TRBJ1-5; perhaps TRBD1 as D (6 bases). CDR1 and CDR2 (germline): LNHDA, SQIVND (reference sequence). Deletions cut 1 base from V and 6 bases from J, with 10 bases between. The length of the CDR3 is 14 residues. As DNA, the CDR3 is TGTGCCAGTAGTATAGGAGGGGGAAGTCAGCCCCAGCATTTT. Translated: CASSIGGGSQPQHF.

In its sample, this clone was seen once. The chain has TRBV25-1 and TRBJ2-1, with D hard to call. V was clipped by 3 bases and J by 12 bases, with 9 bases between them. The germline V gene encodes CDR1 MGHDK and CDR2 SYGVNS. The CDR3 is 11 amino acids. The CDR3 DNA sequence: TGTGCCAGCAGTGACCCGCTCGGGCAGTTCTTC. Translated, it gives CASSDPLGQFF.

In DNA form, the CDR3 reads TGTGCCAGCAGCTCGACTCTGGGCTCCTACAATGAGCAGTTCTTC. This codes for CASSSTLGSYNEQFF. The chain has TRBV7-6 and TRBJ2-1; D is uncertain. Germline V gene data show CDR1 as SGHVS and CDR2 as FNYEAQ. V lost 4 bases to trimming and J lost 0 bases, with 10 bases between them. The CDR3 is made up of 15 amino acids. Filled out from reference TRBV7-6 and TRBJ2-1, the complete variable domain reads GAGVSQSPRYKVTKRGQDVALRCDPISGHVSLYWYRQALGQGPEFLTYFNYEAQQDKSGLPNDRFSAERPEGSISTLTIQRTEQRDSAMYRCASSSTLGSYNEQFFGPGTRLTVL.

This chain joins TRBV7-2 and TRBJ1-4; 7 bases map to TRBD1. The CDR3 loop spans 16 amino acids. The ends lost 5 bases at V and 0 bases at J; junction bases unmatched: 6. Germline V gene data show CDR1 as SGHTA and CDR2 as FQGNSA. The CDR3: CASSARQGPTNEKLFF. Here the CDR3 DNA reads TGTGCCAGCAGCGCGCGACAGGGCCCAACTAATGAAAAACTGTTTTTT.

The chain links TRBV7-8 to TRBJ1-2, with 11 nucleotides matching TRBD1. Per the germline V gene, CDR1 is SGHVS and CDR2 is FQNEAQ. This CDR3 spans 14 amino acids. J was trimmed by 7 bases and V by 0 bases; bases with no gene match: 1. The CDR3 bases are TGTGCCAGCAGCTTAGCCGGGACAGGGGGTGGCTACACCTTC. It specifies CASSLAGTGGGYTF. The variable domain in full, with the rest retrieved from reference TRBV7-8 and TRBJ1-2, is GAGVSQSPRYKVAKRGQDVALRCDPISGHVSLFWYQQALGQGPEFLTYFQNEAQLDKSGLPSDRFFAERPEGSVSTLKIQRTQQEDSAVYLCASSLAGTGGGYTFGSGTRLTVV.

The rearrangement links TRBV3-1 (or the pseudogene TRBV3-2) to TRBJ2-2; D may be TRBD1 (6 bases). Looked up from germline, CDR1 is LGHDT and CDR2 is YNNKEL (reference sequence). With 4 bases removed from V and 6 bases from J, the gap between germline ends came to 18 bases. The CDR3 covers 16 residues. The CDR3 bases are TGTGCCAGCAGCCCCTGGGACATGATGGTCTCCGGGGAGCTGTTTTTT. The encoded protein is CASSPWDMMVSGELFF.

V and J are TRBV4-1 and TRBJ1-4; the match to TRBD1 covers 7 bases. This CDR3 contains 15 residues. V dropped 1 base and J dropped 4; count of bases not matched to a gene: 3. The germline gives CDR1 MGHRA, CDR2 YSYEKL. The CDR3 is CASSQGDRDNEKLFF. In DNA form, the CDR3 reads TGCGCCAGCAGCCAAGGGGACAGAGATAATGAAAAACTGTTTTTT.

The chain is built from TRBV6-4 and TRBJ2-7; 14 bases match TRBD2. The CDR3 extends over 17 amino acids. With V trimmed by 6 bases and J by 4 bases, 11 bases remained unmatched. Per the germline V gene, CDR1 is MRHNA and CDR2 is SNTAGT. The CDR3 protein is CASRTGTSGSFMYEQYF. CDR3 sequence (DNA): TGTGCCAGCAGGACGGGGACTAGCGGGAGTTTTATGTACGAGCAGTACTTC.

The chain links TRBV7-9 to TRBJ1-2; D not certain. The germline gives CDR1 SEHNR, CDR2 FQNEAQ (reference sequence). This CDR3 spans 11 amino acids. The V and J ends lost 5 bases and 3 bases respectively, with 4 bases between them. The CDR3 sequence: CASSRHYGYTF. In DNA, the CDR3 is TGTGCCAGCAGCCGTCACTATGGCTACACCTTC. Filled out from reference TRBV7-9 and TRBJ1-2, the complete variable domain reads DTGVSQNPRHKITKRGQNVTFRCDPISEHNRLYWYRQTLGQGPEFLTYFQNEAQLEKSRLLSDRFSAERPKGSFSTLEIQRTEQGDSAMYLCASSRHYGYTFGSGTRLTVV.

The chain joins TRBV7-2 to TRBJ1-5; D remains ambiguous. Looked up from germline, CDR1 is SGHTA and CDR2 is FQGNSA. V lost 6 bases to trimming and J lost 5 bases, with 17 bases between them. The CDR3 is 15 amino acids. The CDR3 DNA is TGTGCCAGCAGTGAGGGTGGCGGTTTGGATCAGCCCCAGCATTTT. Its translation: CASSEGGGLDQPQHF.

The chain recombines TRBV5-6 with TRBJ1-2; 11 positions match TRBD1. V lost 3 bases, J lost 6 bases, and 4 bases stayed unmatched. The CDR3 is 14 residues long. The germline V gene encodes CDR1 SGHDT and CDR2 YYEEEE. CDR3 loop: CASSYGQGADGYTF. The CDR3 nucleotides read TGTGCCAGCAGCTATGGACAGGGGGCGGATGGCTACACCTTC.

The chain couples TRBV5-6 to TRBJ1-1; TRBD1 is a possible D gene (5 bases). V lost 5 bases, J lost 6 bases, and 11 bases lay in between. CDR1 is SGHDT, CDR2 YYEEEE, per germline. This CDR3 contains 12 residues. CDR3 in amino acids: CASRTTGAEAFF. For the CDR3, the DNA is TGTGCCAGCAGGACAACGGGGGCTGAAGCTTTCTTT.

The chain recombines TRBV18 with TRBJ1-1; D might be TRBD1 (5 bases). CDR1 and CDR2 from the germline V gene are KGHSH and LQKENI. With 0 bases removed from V and 3 bases from J, the gap between germline ends came to 11 bases. The CDR3 contains 15 residues. DNA of the CDR3: TGTGCCAGCTCACCACCTTGGGGGAGGGACACTGAAGCTTTCTTT. Translation gives CASSPPWGRDTEAFF.

The chain recombines TRBV11-2 with TRBJ2-5; 9 bases match TRBD1. This CDR3 is built from 15 residues. V lost 0 bases, J lost 4 bases, and 3 bases stayed unmatched. Per germline, CDR1 SGHAT and CDR2 FQNNGV. In DNA form, the CDR3 reads TGTGCCAGCAGCTTAGATGGACAGGGGCGAGAGACCCAGTACTTC. Translation: CASSLDGQGRETQYF.

The genes are TRBV5-1 and TRBJ2-6; tentatively, D is TRBD1 (5 bases). V lost 3 bases and J lost 0, with 10 bases in between. Per the germline V gene, CDR1 is SGHRS and CDR2 is YFSETQ. This CDR3 contains 16 residues. The CDR3 region is CASSSDTYSGANVLTF. For the CDR3, the DNA is TGCGCCAGCAGCTCGGACACTTACTCTGGGGCCAACGTCCTGACTTTC. Filled out from reference TRBV5-1 and TRBJ2-6, the complete variable domain reads KAGVTQTPRYLIKTRGQQVTLSCSPISGHRSVSWYQQTPGQGLQFLFEYFSETQRNKGNFPGRFSGRQFSNSRSEMNVSTLELGDSALYLCASSSDTYSGANVLTFGAGSRLTVL.

This clone was detected once. The chain is built from TRBV7-2 and TRBJ2-7; D is perhaps TRBD2 (7 bases). The V gene lost 0 bases and the J gene lost 2 bases, with 17 bases spanning the gap. Germline values: CDR1 SGHTA, CDR2 FQGNSA. This CDR3 spans 17 amino acids. The CDR3 sequence: CASSLAQGRAGPYEQYF. The CDR3 DNA is TGTGCCAGCAGCTTAGCGCAGGGGCGAGCGGGGCCCTACGAGCAGTACTTC.

This clone was detected only once. This chain connects TRBV5-4 to TRBJ2-3, with 8 bases aligning to TRBD2. Per the germline V gene, CDR1 is SGHNT and CDR2 is YYREEE (reference sequence). The trim removed 2 bases at V and 6 bases at J, leaving 11 bases unmatched. This CDR3 region has 16 residues. The CDR3 coding sequence is TGTGCCAGCAGCTTTGGACTAGCTTTCCTCCCTGATACGCAGTATTTT. It codes for CASSFGLAFLPDTQYF.

This clone turned up a few times. J is TRBJ1-4 and V is TRBV6-6; 7 nucleotides match TRBD1. The length of the CDR3 is 14 residues. Looked up from germline, CDR1 is MNHNY and CDR2 is SVGAGI (reference sequence). V shed 5 bases, J shed 6 bases, and the junction held 6 bases outside the gene matches. The CDR3 reads CASSAQGVDEKLFF. CDR3 nucleotide sequence: TGTGCCAGCAGTGCCCAGGGGGTGGATGAAAAACTGTTTTTT.

The chain couples TRBV5-1 to TRBJ2-5, with TRBD1 matching 10 bases. The germline CDR1 and CDR2 sequences are SGHRS and YFSETQ. This CDR3 is built from 17 residues. Trimming removed 4 bases from V and 4 bases from J; junction bases left unmatched: 13. This chain's CDR3 is CASSAGTGDPPGETQYF. The CDR3 nucleotides are TGCGCCAGCAGCGCCGGGACAGGGGACCCTCCAGGAGAGACCCAGTACTTC.

The chain carries TRBV19 and TRBJ2-2, with no clear D. Germline assignment: CDR1 LNHDA and CDR2 SQIVND (reference sequence). This CDR3 has 12 amino acids. Trimming shortened V by 7 bases and J by 6 bases, and 9 bases separated the two germline ends. CDR3 sequence reads: CASTPLSGELFF. The CDR3 region has the DNA TGTGCCAGTACTCCCTTATCCGGGGAGCTGTTTTTT.

The chain recombines TRBV5-1 with TRBJ2-1, with 13 bases fitting TRBD2. Germline-derived CDR1 and CDR2 are SGHRS and YFSETQ. CDR3 length: 18 amino acids. V was clipped by 2 bases and J by 0 bases; unmatched bases: 5. CDR3 DNA: TGCGCCAGCAGCTTTACTAGCGGGGGGGAAAGCTCCTACAATGAGCAGTTCTTC. It encodes CASSFTSGGESSYNEQFF. The whole variable domain, remainder taken from reference TRBV5-1 and TRBJ2-1, is KAGVTQTPRYLIKTRGQQVTLSCSPISGHRSVSWYQQTPGQGLQFLFEYFSETQRNKGNFPGRFSGRQFSNSRSEMNVSTLELGDSALYLCASSFTSGGESSYNEQFFGPGTRLTVL.

V is TRBV19 and J is TRBJ2-4, with 9 bases aligning to TRBD1. Germline CDR1 is LNHDA and CDR2 is SQIVND (reference sequence). The CDR3 loop spans 13 amino acids. J gave up 8 bases and V 8 bases, and 7 bases lay outside the gene matches. This chain's CDR3 is CASSDRGADIQYF. In nucleotides, the CDR3 is TGTGCCAGTTCCGACAGGGGGGCGGACATTCAGTACTTC.